Presented here are 10 T cell receptor beta chains from one specimen sequenced in a study of blood T cell repertoires in COVID-19. The data were produced by immunoSEQ multiplex PCR, yet TCRdb's version contains in-frame clones alone and is incomplete. The repertoire holds 130,000 to 150,000 clones, 70% to 90% seen once, with approximately 1.2% in the top ten. Sequencing was carried out using PBMCs or T cells enriched from blood (not recorded which). The receptors stem from a young woman with acute COVID-19.

This chain connects TRBV18 to TRBJ2-7, with 11 bases matching TRBD2. V trimming: 2 bases; J trimming: 0 bases; junction bases outside the gene matches: 0. This CDR3 contains 15 residues. The germline V gene encodes CDR1 KGHSH and CDR2 LQKENI. CDR3 sequence reads: CASSPGLAGSYEQYF. DNA for the CDR3: TGTGCCAGCTCACCAGGACTAGCGGGCTCCTACGAGCAGTACTTC.

This chain connects TRBV19 to TRBJ1-2; no reliable D call. Trimming removed 3 bases from V and 4 bases from J, with 12 bases in between. This CDR3 is 14 amino acids long. Germline CDR1 reads LNHDA; CDR2 reads SQIVND (reference sequence). Here the CDR3 reads CASSIGGFAYGYTF. For the CDR3, the DNA is TGTGCCAGTAGTATTGGAGGGTTTGCCTATGGCTACACCTTC.

The chain's CDR3 is CASSPGTGFGSSSYGYTF. The CDR3 DNA reads TGTGCCAGCAGTCCCGGGACAGGGTTCGGTTCTAGTAGCTATGGCTACACCTTC. The chain links TRBV28 to TRBJ1-2; 9 bases map to TRBD1. CDR3 length equals 18 residues. The germline CDR1 and CDR2 sequences are MDHEN and SYDVKM. With V trimmed by 5 bases and J by 4 bases, 17 bases remained unmatched.

V is TRBV9 and J is TRBJ2-3; TRBD1 matches 8 bases. The germline gives CDR1 SGDLS, CDR2 YYNGEE. With 4 bases clipped from V and 3 bases from J, the junction kept 4 bases outside the gene matches. The CDR3 runs 14 residues. The CDR3 sequence is CASSPRTGTDTQYF. In nucleotides, the CDR3 is TGTGCCAGCAGCCCCCGGACAGGGACAGATACGCAGTATTTT.

The V and J genes are TRBV6-5 and TRBJ2-5; possibly TRBD2 for D (6 bases). V was pared by 8 bases and J by 5 bases, with 12 bases between. The CDR3 has 12 residues. The germline V gene encodes CDR1 MNHEY and CDR2 SVGAGI. CDR3 residues: CASGRWGETQYF. The CDR3 DNA follows: TGTGCCAGCGGGAGGTGGGGGGAGACCCAGTACTTC.

The genes are TRBV9 and TRBJ2-6; 10 nucleotides match TRBD1. CDR1 and CDR2 (germline): SGDLS, YYNGEE. The V segment lost 2 bases and the J segment 1 base; nucleotides outside the gene matches: 3. The CDR3 loop spans 17 amino acids. CDR3 sequence reads: CASSVGQGTSGANVLTF. In DNA form, the CDR3 reads TGTGCCAGCAGCGTGGGACAGGGGACTTCTGGGGCCAACGTCCTGACTTTC.

V usage is TRBV18 and J usage is TRBJ1-4; D unresolved. Germline V gene sequence: CDR1 KGHSH, CDR2 LQKENI. CDR3 length: 12 residues. The germline V and J ends were trimmed by 4 bases and 12 bases, with 12 bases remaining between them. The CDR3 DNA reads TGTGCCAGCTCACGATCAGATTTCGAACTGTTTTTT. The encoded protein is CASSRSDFELFF.

The V call is TRBV10-3, the J call TRBJ1-6, with D uncertain. V lost 7 bases and J 7 bases, leaving 11 bases between the germline ends. Germline CDR1 and CDR2: ENHRY and SYGVKD. This CDR3 has 13 amino acids. The CDR3 region has the DNA TGTGCCATCAATATGGACTGGAATTCACCCCTCCACTTT. Amino acids: CAINMDWNSPLHF.

CDR3 bases: TGTGCCAGCAGTCCCCTTCTAACCACCTCCTACGAGCAGTACTTC. This sequence encodes CASSPLLTTSYEQYF. This rearrangement joins TRBV27 to TRBJ2-7; no clear D gene. The CDR3 extends over 15 amino acids. Between the trimmed V and J ends, which lost 5 bases and 0 bases, there was a span of 14 bases. Germline CDR1 MNHEY, CDR2 SMNVEV (reference sequence).

The rearrangement joins TRBV6-1 to TRBJ2-7; the D gene is possibly TRBD2 (5 bases). The CDR3 loop spans 14 amino acids. Looked up from germline, CDR1 is MNHNS and CDR2 is SASEGT. The V end lost 6 bases, the J end lost 4 bases, and 16 bases lay between the germline ends. In DNA, the CDR3 is TGTGCCAGCAGCCTAAGTCCGGGATTATACGAGCAGTACTTC. Translated, it gives CASSLSPGLYEQYF.